The T cell receptor (beta chain) under discussion was sequenced for a study of T cells after yellow fever vaccination (dated by TCRdb to the late 2010s). In terms of the full investigation: Libraries from fractions with low cell numbers were prepared with the SMART-Seq v4 Ultra Low Input RNA kit. Bulk TCR alpha and beta repertoires were sequenced longitudinally to track T-cell clones before and after primary and booster YFV17D yellow fever vaccination. Blood was drawn at multiple timepoints before and after primary and secondary immunization, with bulk PBMC replicates and cell subsets isolated. Two healthy male donors, one aged 18 to 30 and one aged 30 to 40 years, made up the cohort. Study-level results and caveats: The study included only two donors, which limits how far the findings can be generalized. A small fraction of clonotypes appeared in both the CD4 and CD8 compartments, likely as a result of convergent recombination. After the booster, most clones that had expanded after primary vaccination were detected again (around 96% of CD4 and around nine tenths of CD8), suggesting broad maintenance of memory. Computational filtering was required because FACS-sorted repertoires could contain abundant contaminating clonotypes from the bulk population. Compared with the primary T-cell response, the secondary T-cell response was faster but weaker, reaching its peak on day 5 rather than on day 15.

The instrument was an Illumina NovaSeq 6000. TCR cDNA was made using 5'RACE template switching, a step that added a universal primer site and unique molecular identifiers. Priming of cDNA synthesis was performed from both the TCR alpha and TCR beta constant segments. Two PCR steps were used to amplify libraries, with sample barcodes and sequencing adapters being added in the second step. Sequencing of libraries was done on Illumina HiSeq 2500 (2x100 bp) or NovaSeq (2x150 bp). In the paper's pipeline: Reads were demultiplexed and collapsed into UMI consensus sequences with MIGEC, and V(D)J alignment was performed with MiXCR. Vaccine-responding clonotypes were identified with edgeR using replicate PBMC samples, with FDR below 0.01 and a log2 fold change above 5 up to day 15 being required. Each bulk clonotype was labeled CD4 or CD8 based on which sequenced repertoire, CD4 or CD8, contained the clonotype at higher abundance. Clones were called with MiXCR by TCRdb after fastp trimmed the public reads at Q25, and only in-frame beta chains were retained. Here each entry gathers all rows of one CDR3 protein and keeps the most common genes and DNA. These V and J calls are TCRdb output, not the study's own analysis. Present in this sample are 340,000 or so distinct CDR3 sequences, 12% of which were seen just once. The top ten clonotypes cover 2.5% to 4% of the sample.

The sample's treatment or condition label, decoded: live attenuated yellow fever vaccine strain. A standard Ficoll-Paque protocol was used to isolate PBMCs from peripheral blood. Dynabeads CD4 and CD8 positive selection kits were used to isolate the CD4 and CD8 T-cell fractions. TriZol was used to extract RNA from bulk PBMCs, from CD4 and CD8 fractions, and from dextramer-positive and dextramer-negative fractions. There are many counts of this clonotype. There is no known antigen for this receptor. Per-base quality was not reported, and no clone a single base away is much larger than it. Including the terminal cysteine and phenylalanine, the CDR3 comprises 14 residues. Only the CDR3 portion is preserved as DNA: 42 bases, with reading frame beginning at the first base. The germline V gene (reference sequence) yields MNHNY for CDR1 and SVGAGI for CDR2. V loses 2 bases of germline sequence and J loses 0 bases, and the interval between the two ends is 4 bases.

Recombination linked TRBV6-6 to TRBJ1-4, with the identity of the D gene unclear. This receptor was identified in a man aged 18 to 35 who received the YFV17D yellow fever vaccine. The material was CD4+ T cells sorted from PBMCs, obtained 15 days after the yellow fever booster vaccination. The DNA is as follows: TGTGCCAGCAGTTACCTTGCAACTAATGAAAAACTGTTTTTT. This yields the protein CASSYLATNEKLFF.